This T cell receptor beta chain was obtained from a study of CD8 T cells in Susac syndrome. The authors reverse transcribed about 0.5 to 1 ug RNA with random hexamers. Amplification of TCR beta CDR3 was carried out by immunoSEQ multiplex PCR, which covered 54 Vbeta and 13 Jbeta segments. TCRdb re-analysed the immunoSEQ multiplex PCR reads in MiXCR, keeping a single row per CDR3 protein. The table has around 130,000 distinct CDR3 sequences, less than 95% seen once. The ends lost 4 bases at V and 6 bases at J; junction bases unmatched: 6. The V gene's germline CDR1 is SGHRS and CDR2 YFSETQ. The CDR3 sequence is 16 residues long. The authors sequenced TCR beta from blood CD8+ and CD4+ T cells. Controls comprised healthy donors matched for age and sex. With respect to this clonotype: Its antigen is not identified.

Study results and limitations: The study admitted that it had a relatively small number of individuals in its TCR sequencing and HLA analysis.

The chain combines TRBV5-1 with TRBJ2-1, with 14 bases matching TRBD2. The specimen was CD4+ T cells from PBMCs. The receptor was isolated from a human donor in good health. In nucleotides, the CDR3 is TGCGCCAGCAGCGGGACGGGACTAGCGGGAGCCAATGAGCAGTTCTTC. Its protein is CASSGTGLAGANEQFF.